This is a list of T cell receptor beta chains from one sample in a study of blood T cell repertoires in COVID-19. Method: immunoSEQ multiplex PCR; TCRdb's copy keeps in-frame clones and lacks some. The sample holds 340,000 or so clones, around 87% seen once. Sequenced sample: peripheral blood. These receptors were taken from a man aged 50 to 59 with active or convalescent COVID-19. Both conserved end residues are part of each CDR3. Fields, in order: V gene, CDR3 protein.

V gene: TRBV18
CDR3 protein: CASSATGTGDSYEQYF

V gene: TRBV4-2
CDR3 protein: CASSQDLGQGNADGYTF

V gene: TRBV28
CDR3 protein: CASRAPSGGYTDTQYF

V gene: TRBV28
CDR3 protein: CASSSQIEAFF

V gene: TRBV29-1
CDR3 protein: CSVTENYGYTF

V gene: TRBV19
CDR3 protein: CASRNRGARGETQYF

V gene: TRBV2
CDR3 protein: CASSPSLKETQYF

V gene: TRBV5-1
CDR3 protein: CASSFRGSNTEAFF

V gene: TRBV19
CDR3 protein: CASSKGPGREQFF

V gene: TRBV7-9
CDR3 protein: CASSRAGGYMANKAFF

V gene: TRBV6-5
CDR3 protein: CASSGLNLGTEAFF

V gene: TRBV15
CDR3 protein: CATGEGRADTQYF

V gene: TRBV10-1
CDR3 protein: CASSESQGTEAFF

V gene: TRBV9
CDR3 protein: CASSVGGAANSPLHF

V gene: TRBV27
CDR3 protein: CASRRAGGEKLFF

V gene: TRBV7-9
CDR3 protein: CASSRLRGLTDTQYF

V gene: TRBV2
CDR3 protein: CASSRWTSGRGTDTQYF

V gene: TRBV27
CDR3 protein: CASSLSTATEAFF

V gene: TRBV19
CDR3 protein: CASSMPLRQGVGSPLHF

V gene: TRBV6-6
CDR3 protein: CASKLQDYNEQFF

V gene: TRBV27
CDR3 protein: CASRESKGQGYNSPLHF

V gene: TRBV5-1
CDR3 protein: CASSFRQGYRETQYF

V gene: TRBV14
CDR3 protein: CASSQSDARGGTDTQYF

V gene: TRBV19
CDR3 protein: CASSTSGSLGYEQYF

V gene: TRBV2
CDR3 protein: CASSGQGSNQPQHF

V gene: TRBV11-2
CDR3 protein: CASSASGRSGTDTQYF

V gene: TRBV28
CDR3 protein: CASSLRTGDQPQHF

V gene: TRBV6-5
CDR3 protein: CASSYDWQIYEQYF

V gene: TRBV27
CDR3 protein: CASGSATFGQGDGYTF

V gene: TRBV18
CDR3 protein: CASSPQLAGSTDTQYF

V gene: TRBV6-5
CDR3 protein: CASRGGPVLLGYTF

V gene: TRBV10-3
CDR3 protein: CAIEASPSGNTIYF

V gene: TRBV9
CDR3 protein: CASSVEGGGEQFF

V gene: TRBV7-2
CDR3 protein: CASSSNNSPLHF

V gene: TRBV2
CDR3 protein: CASSESGGTDLNEKLFF

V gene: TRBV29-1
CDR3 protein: CSAALAGGGTDTQYF

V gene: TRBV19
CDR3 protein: CASSPRSGRPYNEQFF

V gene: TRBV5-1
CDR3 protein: CASSFAGQGNIQYF

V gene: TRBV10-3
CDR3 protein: CAISEGGGEQFF

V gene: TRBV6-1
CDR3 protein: CASSEQAGLGEKLFF

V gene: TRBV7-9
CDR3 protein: CASSPPGIDNSPLHF

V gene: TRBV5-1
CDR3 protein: CASSLLGPNYGYTF

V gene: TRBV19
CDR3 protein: CASRPDRAPGTEAFF

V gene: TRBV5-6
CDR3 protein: CASSVGGRSTDTQYF

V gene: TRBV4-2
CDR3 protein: CASSQGRGRETQYF

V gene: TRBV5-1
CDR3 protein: CASSLGQGASHNEQFF

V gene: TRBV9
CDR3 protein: CASSVAGAERGKETQYF

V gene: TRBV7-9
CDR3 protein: CASNTGTGVNSPLHF

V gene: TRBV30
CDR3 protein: CAWSNKGAGELFF

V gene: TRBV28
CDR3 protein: CASSYGADQPQHF

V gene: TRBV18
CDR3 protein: CASSPPNPGIYNEQFF